Detailed here is one TCR beta chain. Looked up from germline, CDR1 is SGHTA and CDR2 is FQGNSA. V lost 4 bases and J lost 4, with 19 bases in between. The CDR3 extends over 16 amino acids. These data come from a study of control samples from healthy donors and cancer patients. Assay: immunoSEQ multiplex PCR; the TCRdb copy retains only in-frame clones and omits some. The data show about 130,000 clones, about 91% seen once. Material for sequencing was blood. The genes are TRBV7-2 and TRBJ1-2; D is unresolved. The clonotype was recovered from a man aged 18 to 30 in good health. The CDR3 protein is CASSSRPPVGGYGYTF. In DNA, the CDR3 is TGTGCCAGCAGCTCACGACCACCGGTTGGAGGCTATGGCTACACCTTC.